The clone carrying this T cell receptor (beta chain) was picked up many times. The data were obtained in a study of T cells after yellow fever vaccination. This CDR3 comprises 19 residues. Trimming removed 2 bases from V and 0 bases from J, with 17 bases in between. In germline, CDR1 is SEHNR, CDR2 FQNEAQ (reference sequence). TCRdb independently ran MiXCR on the 5' RACE reads; one entry per CDR3 protein. The sample has some 340,000 distinct CDR3 sequences, around 10% seen once. The clonotype originates from a man aged 18 to 30 who received the YFV17D yellow fever vaccine. V usage is TRBV7-9 and J usage is TRBJ2-6, with D tentatively TRBD1 or TRBD2 (5 bases each). The source material was CD4+ T cells sorted from PBMCs, sampled 45 days after the yellow fever booster vaccination. The DNA of the CDR3 is TGTGCCAGCAGCTTAAGCCGGGGCCCAACCAGCTCTGGGGCCAACGTCCTGACTTTC. The encoded protein is CASSLSRGPTSSGANVLTF.